The clone carrying this T cell receptor beta chain was detected ten times or more. This sample is drawn from a study of T-cell memory formation after mild COVID-19. The CDR3 extends over 16 amino acids. Germline values: CDR1 MNHEY, CDR2 SVGAGI. V gave up 5 bases and J gave up 2 bases; unmatched junction bases: 6. From the 5' RACE reads, TCRdb called clonotypes with MiXCR, one entry per CDR3 protein. The repertoire holds approximately 300,000 distinct CDR3 sequences, around a sixth seen once, with 22% in the top ten. The clonotype comes from a young man who had mild COVID-19 (a few samples of this study predate the infection). Cell type and time point are not known. The chain carries TRBV6-5 and TRBJ2-3, with 11 nucleotides matching TRBD1. The sample was PBMCs or a T cell subset sorted from them (not recorded which). The CDR3 reads CASSPTDRGPTDTQYF. CDR3 DNA sequence: TGTGCCAGCAGTCCAACGGACAGGGGGCCCACAGATACGCAGTATTTT.